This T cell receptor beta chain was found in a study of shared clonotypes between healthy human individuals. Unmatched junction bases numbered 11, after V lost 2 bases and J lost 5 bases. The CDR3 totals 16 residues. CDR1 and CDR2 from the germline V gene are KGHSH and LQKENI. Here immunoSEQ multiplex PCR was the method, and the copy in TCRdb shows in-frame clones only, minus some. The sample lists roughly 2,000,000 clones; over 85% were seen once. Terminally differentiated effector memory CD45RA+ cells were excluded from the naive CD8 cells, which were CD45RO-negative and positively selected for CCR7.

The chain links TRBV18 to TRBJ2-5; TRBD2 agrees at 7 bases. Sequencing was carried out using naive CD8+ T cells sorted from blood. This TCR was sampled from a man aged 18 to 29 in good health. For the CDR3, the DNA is TGTGCCAGCTCACCAATAGAAGGACTAGAGGCGGAGACCCAGTACTTC. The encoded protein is CASSPIEGLEAETQYF.